This TCR beta chain came from a study of blood T cell repertoires in COVID-19. For the study at large: Samples representing acute and convalescent COVID-19 were sourced from the United States, Italy and Spain. From T cells, B-cell-depleted T cells, or PBMCs came the material, which was cDNA or gDNA.

This CDR3 region has 17 residues. This clone was recorded a few times. In the authors' methods: It was from reference gene primer amplification that nucleated cell counts were estimated. The protocol was immunoSEQ multiplex PCR, while the TCRdb copy is restricted to in-frame clones and leaves out a portion. V and J calls and clone size are those listed in that table; D and trimming were worked out from the DNA. The sample lists 100,000 or so clones; 87% were seen once. Patients in Seattle were enrolled during active infection, then followed longitudinally. The chain is built from TRBV1 and TRBJ2-3; TRBD2, the D gene given by the table, was not confirmed from the DNA. TRBV1 is annotated as a pseudogene. Sequencing input: peripheral blood. This TCR was recovered from a woman aged 50 to 65 with COVID-19, enrolled during active disease. CDR3 loop: CTSSHEAGGPGTDTQYF. The CDR3 DNA is TGCACCAGCAGCCATGAAGCGGGGGGGCCGGGCACAGATACGCAGTATTTT.